What follows is one T cell receptor (beta chain) and its context. Its target antigen remains unknown. These data are taken from a study of CXCR3-negative and CXCR3-positive naive CD8 T cells (dated by TCRdb to between 2018 and 2021). The study in broad terms: About 135 million TRB reads were obtained in total, roughly 1.5 +/- 0.3 million reads per library. Data from under 12 donors, pooled across two independent experiments, went into the diversity and physicochemical repertoire analyses. For the TRBV-TRBJ cluster analysis, the naive subsets came from about five donors, while the memory cells came from 3 donors.

The sequencing machine was a NextSeq 550. The Human TCR Profiling Kit (MiLaboratory) was used to make UMI-labeled 5' RACE TRB cDNA libraries. cDNA synthesis used the entire amount of extracted RNA, and PCR amplification then used the entire amount of cDNA produced. Libraries were prepared in parallel with an identical number of PCR cycles. As for the original processing: MIGEC and MiXCR extracted about 50,000 +/- 10,000 unique UMI-labeled TRB cDNA molecules per library, requiring at least two reads per UMI. An average of roughly 40,000 +/- 10,000 functional in-frame TRB CDR3 nucleotide clonotypes without stop codons was found per library. After downsampling to 5000 UMI-labeled TRB molecules per sample, diversity metrics such as normalized Shannon-Wiener and Chao1 were calculated in VDJtools. VDJtools was used to calculate clonotype-size-weighted physicochemical properties of the central five CDR3 residues, namely interaction energy, strength, volume and Kidera factor 4. One entry per CDR3 protein sequence results from the TCRdb reprocessing of the reads, with DNA left out. What appears here as the V and J calls and clone size reflects TCRdb's work, not the paper's. The sample has around 7,000 distinct CDR3 sequences on record. The ten largest clones add up to about 1.8% of the sample.

Each CD8+ T cell subset was flow-sorted in triplicate, and approximately 280,000 cells per subset were placed directly into RLT lysis buffer. To exclude memory contaminants, naive CD8+ T cells were stringently defined as CD45RO-CCR7+CD27+CD95-. Standard density gradient centrifugation was used to isolate peripheral blood mononuclear cells from buffy coats. Naive CXCR3-negative and CXCR3-positive CD8+ T cells were flow-sorted on a FACSAria III. Total RNA was extracted from sorted cells using an RNeasy Mini Kit. Via the germline V gene, CDR1 is SQVTM and CDR2 ANQGSEA. CDR3 length: 13 amino acids, cysteine to phenylalanine. The entry carries no DNA sequence. What the research found in general, with its limitations: TRB CDR3s from CXCR3-positive naive cells showed higher hydrophobicity (lower Kidera factor 4), lower energy, and higher strength and volume indices than CXCR3-negative naive cells. Because surface CD5, which has been linked to self-reactivity in mice, was comparable between naive subsets, TCR interaction strength was also inferred from TRB CDR3 physicochemical properties. Repertoire diversity was comparably high in both naive subsets but much lower in memory CD8+ T cells. Freshly isolated PBMCs were used for most assays because CXCR3 expression partially decreased after cryopreservation. Similar TRBV-TRBJ usage was shown by naive CXCR3-negative and CXCR3-positive cells from the same donor, whereas distinct patterns were shown by memory cells.

Sequencing used naive CXCR3- CD8+ T cells from blood. The intended sense of this specimen's cell subset or site label: CD45RO-CCR7+CD27+CD95- naive CD8+ T cells lacking CXCR3 (TNR3-). The rearrangement combines TRBV29-1 with TRBJ2-1; TCRdb's D call of TRBD2 is untestable without DNA. This TCR was sampled from a human donor in good health. Some clones in this sample may be carry-over from other donors' samples. CDR3 region: CSVVLADYNEQFF.